A single sample gave rise to the 15 T cell receptor beta chains below, sequenced in a study of blood T cell repertoires in COVID-19. The table came from immunoSEQ multiplex PCR; TCRdb's copy has only in-frame clones and leaves some out. The sample has hundreds of thousands of clones; nearly 90% are singletons. The sequenced sample consisted of PBMCs or T cells enriched from blood (not recorded which). Every receptor here comes from a woman aged 25 to 45 who had recovered from COVID-19.

V usage is TRBV12-3 or TRBV12-4 and J usage is TRBJ1-5, with 8 bases matching TRBD1. The V segment lost 10 bases and the J segment 6 bases; nucleotides outside the gene matches: 8. The CDR3 runs 13 residues. This chain's CDR3 is CATSIGQGQPQHF. The CDR3 nucleotides are TGTGCCACTAGCATAGGACAGGGTCAGCCCCAGCATTTT.

V gene TRBV5-6 combines with J gene TRBJ2-3; 8 nucleotides line up with TRBD2. The trim removed 0 bases at V and 1 base at J, leaving 10 bases unmatched. Per germline, CDR1 SGHDT and CDR2 YYEEEE. The CDR3 spans 18 residues. The CDR3 DNA sequence: TGTGCCAGCAGCTTGGCTTTGAGCGGGAGTCCGGGCACAGATACGCAGTATTTT. Protein sequence: CASSLALSGSPGTDTQYF.

In DNA form, the CDR3 reads TGTGCCAGCAGTGACTATGAGCAGTTCTTC. It codes for CASSDYEQFF. The rearrangement joins TRBV2 to TRBJ2-1, with unresolved D. CDR3 length: 10 residues. With 3 bases removed from V and 8 bases from J, the gap between germline ends came to 2 bases. CDR1 SNHLY and CDR2 FYNNEI come from the germline V gene.

The CDR3 here is CASSSRHNLYSNQPQHF. CDR3 DNA: TGTGCCAGCAGTTCCCGACACAACCTGTATAGCAATCAGCCCCAGCATTTT. The rearrangement joins TRBV27 to TRBJ1-5, with D unresolved. Germline assignment: CDR1 MNHEY and CDR2 SMNVEV (reference sequence). Deletions cut 4 bases from V and 0 bases from J, with 16 bases between. The CDR3 spans 17 residues.

This chain connects TRBV6-5 to TRBJ2-3; maybe TRBD2 (5 bases). CDR1 is MNHEY and CDR2 is SVGAGI in the germline V gene. Deletions cut 8 bases from V and 0 bases from J, with 15 bases between. The length of the CDR3 is 15 residues. CDR3 protein: CASRQRRASTDTQYF. As DNA, the CDR3 is TGTGCCAGCCGCCAGAGGCGGGCTAGCACAGATACGCAGTATTTT.

The chain links TRBV2 to TRBJ1-2, with 9 bases aligning to TRBD1. The trim removed 9 bases at V and 4 bases at J, leaving 3 bases unmatched. CDR3 size: 12 residues. Germline lookup yields CDR1 SNHLY and CDR2 FYNNEI. CDR3 in amino acids: CARGGQGYGYTF. Written as DNA, the CDR3 is TGTGCCAGGGGGGGACAGGGCTATGGCTACACCTTC.

The chain employs TRBV4-1 and TRBJ2-7; 9 bases match TRBD2. The V gene's germline CDR1 is MGHRA and CDR2 YSYEKL. This CDR3 contains 17 residues. V was pared by 0 bases and J by 3 bases, with 9 bases of the junction left unmatched. The CDR3 coding sequence is TGCGCCAGCAGCCAAGAAGGGGGTAGCGGGGGAATCTACGAGCAGTACTTC. Residues: CASSQEGGSGGIYEQYF.

The chain is built from TRBV18 and TRBJ2-3; D perhaps matches TRBD2 (6 bases). The CDR3 contains 17 residues. The V gene lost 1 base and the J gene lost 1 base, with 15 bases spanning the gap. The germline V gene encodes CDR1 KGHSH and CDR2 LQKENI. CDR3 amino acids: CASSPLRSGVRTDTQYF. The CDR3 DNA sequence: TGTGCCAGCTCACCACTTCGGTCGGGAGTGCGCACAGATACGCAGTATTTT. The full variable domain, completed using reference TRBV18 and TRBJ2-3, is NAGVMQNPRHLVRRRGQEARLRCSPMKGHSHVYWYRQLPEEGLKFMVYLQKENIIDESGMPKERFSAEFPKEGPSILRIQQVVRGDSAAYFCASSPLRSGVRTDTQYFGPGTRLTVL.

The genes are TRBV24-1 and TRBJ2-3, with D possibly being TRBD2 (7 bases). CDR3 length: 16 residues. V was shortened by 9 bases and J by 0 bases, with 18 bases between the two germline ends. In germline, CDR1 is KGHDR, CDR2 SFDVKD. The CDR3 loop reads CATGGGGLGSTDTQYF. CDR3 DNA sequence: TGTGCCACCGGTGGGGGCGGACTAGGGAGCACAGATACGCAGTATTTT.

CDR3 in DNA: TGTGCCAGCTTGCAATCATGGCATCCGGGCTACACCTTC. Translating gives CASLQSWHPGYTF. The J gene is TRBJ1-2, the V gene TRBV2, with D unresolved. Trimming pared 8 bases from V and 8 bases from J, leaving 18 bases between. The V gene's germline CDR1 is SNHLY and CDR2 FYNNEI. This CDR3 region has 13 residues.

The chain carries TRBV7-9 and TRBJ1-1; D may be TRBD1 (5 bases). Trimming took 7 bases from V and 0 from J, leaving 12 bases between them. There are 14 residues in the CDR3. CDR1 SEHNR and CDR2 FQNEAQ come from the germline V gene (reference sequence). The CDR3 DNA reads as TGTGCCAGCAACTCTGACAGATTGAACACTGAAGCTTTCTTT. Translating gives CASNSDRLNTEAFF.

The chain uses TRBV6-5 and TRBJ2-1, with D hard to call. Germline CDR1 reads MNHEY; CDR2 reads SVGAGI. This CDR3 region has 14 residues. Trimming stripped 0 bases from V and 10 bases from J, with 13 bases between. The CDR3 sequence is CASSYSGDKYEQFF. The CDR3 nucleotides read TGTGCCAGCAGTTACTCGGGCGACAAGTACGAGCAGTTCTTC.

CDR3: CASSQPTGTETQYF. The CDR3 DNA is TGTGCCAGCAGCCAACCGACAGGGACAGAGACCCAGTACTTC. The chain employs TRBV3-1 (or the pseudogene TRBV3-2) and TRBJ2-5, with TRBD1 identical over 7 bases. Germline V gene sequence: CDR1 LGHDT, CDR2 YNNKEL (reference sequence). J lost 4 bases, V lost 2 bases, and 4 bases had no gene match. The length of the CDR3 is 14 residues.

The chain recombines TRBV19 with TRBJ1-2; 7 bases align to TRBD1. The CDR3 runs 14 residues. The junction had 5 bases not matched to a gene; V was cut back by 4 bases and J by 3 bases. Germline V lookup: CDR1 LNHDA, CDR2 SQIVND (reference sequence). CDR3 sequence: CASSTPGQYYGYTF. CDR3 sequence (DNA): TGTGCCAGTAGTACCCCGGGACAGTACTATGGCTACACCTTC.

This clone was detected a few times. The rearrangement links TRBV3-1 (or the pseudogene TRBV3-2) to TRBJ1-6, with TRBD1 as a possible D gene (6 bases). Trimming cost V 7 bases and J 8 bases, with 15 bases left between them. There are 14 residues in the CDR3. Germline-derived CDR1 and CDR2 are LGHDT and YNNKEL (reference sequence). CDR3 protein: CASTPRGRDSPLHF. The CDR3 DNA is TGTGCCAGCACCCCCAGGGGTAGGGATTCACCCCTCCACTTT.